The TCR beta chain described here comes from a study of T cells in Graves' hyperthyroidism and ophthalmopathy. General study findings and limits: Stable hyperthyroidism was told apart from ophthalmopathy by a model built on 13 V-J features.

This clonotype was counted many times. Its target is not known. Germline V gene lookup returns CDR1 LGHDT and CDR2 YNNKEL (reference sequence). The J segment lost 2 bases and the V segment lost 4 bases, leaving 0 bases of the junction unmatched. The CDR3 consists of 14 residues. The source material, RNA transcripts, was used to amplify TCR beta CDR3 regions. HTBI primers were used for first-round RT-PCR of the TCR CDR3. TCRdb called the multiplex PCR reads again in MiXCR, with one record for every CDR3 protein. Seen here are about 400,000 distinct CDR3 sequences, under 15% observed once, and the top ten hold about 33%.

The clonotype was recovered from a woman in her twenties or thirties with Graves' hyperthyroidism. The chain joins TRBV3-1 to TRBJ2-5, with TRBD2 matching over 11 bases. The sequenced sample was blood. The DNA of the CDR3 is TGTGCCAGCAGCCTAGCGGGAGGGCAAGAGACCCAGTACTTC. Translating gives CASSLAGGQETQYF.